Listed below are T cell receptor beta chains from one sample, sequenced in a study of cytomegalovirus exposure and HLA in healthy donors. Here immunoSEQ multiplex PCR was the method, and the copy in TCRdb shows in-frame clones only, minus some. The sample includes fewer than 300,000 clones, 75% to 90% seen only once; the top ten take less than 4%. Sequenced sample: PBMCs. The receptors were sampled from a man in his forties in good health and CMV-seropositive. Each CDR3 is given with its conserved first and last residue. The D gene is left open where the match is weak. Where a row states a size, it is once, few, many or the class of an expanded clone; other rows omit it.

clone_size: .; v_call: TRBV28; d_call: TRBD2; j_call: TRBJ2-1; cdr3_aa: CASSSTSEEQFF; cdr3_nt: TGTGCCAGCAGTTCTACTAGCGAGGAGCAGTTCTTC
clone_size: .; v_call: TRBV27; d_call: .; j_call: TRBJ2-7; cdr3_aa: CASSSTGSSYEQYF; cdr3_nt: TGTGCCAGCAGTTCAACAGGGTCCTCCTACGAGCAGTACTTC
clone_size: .; v_call: TRBV28; d_call: .; j_call: TRBJ1-3; cdr3_aa: CASSQGAGNTIYF; cdr3_nt: TGTGCCAGCAGTCAAGGGGCTGGAAACACCATATATTTT
clone_size: .; v_call: TRBV4-1; d_call: TRBD2; j_call: TRBJ2-1; cdr3_aa: CASSRVAGRDYNEQFF; cdr3_nt: TGCGCCAGCAGCCGGGTAGCGGGGAGGGACTACAATGAGCAGTTCTTC
clone_size: few; v_call: TRBV14; d_call: TRBD1; j_call: TRBJ2-7; cdr3_aa: CASSRDRVRYEQYF; cdr3_nt: TGTGCCAGCAGCAGGGACAGGGTAAGGTACGAGCAGTACTTC
clone_size: .; v_call: TRBV4-1; d_call: .; j_call: TRBJ2-3; cdr3_aa: CASSQAPISADTQYF; cdr3_nt: TGCGCCAGCAGCCAAGCCCCGATAAGCGCAGATACGCAGTATTTT
clone_size: once; v_call: TRBV7-7; d_call: .; j_call: TRBJ2-5; cdr3_aa: CASSLGGEAQETQYF; cdr3_nt: TGTGCTAGCAGCTTAGGGGGGGAGGCGCAAGAGACCCAGTACTTC
clone_size: .; v_call: TRBV9; d_call: .; j_call: TRBJ2-7; cdr3_aa: CASSVLGGSYEQYF; cdr3_nt: TGTGCCAGCAGCGTATTAGGGGGCTCCTACGAGCAGTACTTC
clone_size: .; v_call: TRBV28; d_call: TRBD1; j_call: TRBJ1-5; cdr3_aa: CASSLTGASNQPQHF; cdr3_nt: TGTGCCAGCAGTTTGACAGGGGCTAGCAATCAGCCCCAGCATTTT
clone_size: .; v_call: TRBV5-1; d_call: TRBD1; j_call: TRBJ1-4; cdr3_aa: CASSRVPGGIEKLFF; cdr3_nt: TGCGCCAGCAGCCGAGTACCAGGGGGGATTGAAAAACTGTTTTTT
clone_size: .; v_call: TRBV27; d_call: TRBD2; j_call: TRBJ2-7; cdr3_aa: CATSVIAGVDEQYF; cdr3_nt: TGTGCCACCTCGGTGATAGCGGGAGTGGACGAGCAGTACTTC
clone_size: .; v_call: TRBV7-8; d_call: TRBD1; j_call: TRBJ2-5; cdr3_aa: CASSSSWTGERETQYF; cdr3_nt: TGTGCCAGCAGCTCTTCTTGGACAGGGGAGCGAGAGACCCAGTACTTC
clone_size: .; v_call: TRBV2; d_call: .; j_call: TRBJ2-1; cdr3_aa: CASSEAPLAEQFF; cdr3_nt: TGTGCCAGCAGTGAAGCCCCACTAGCAGAGCAGTTCTTC
clone_size: once; v_call: TRBV5-6; d_call: .; j_call: TRBJ2-3; cdr3_aa: CASSLVRSTDTQYF; cdr3_nt: TGTGCCAGCAGCTTGGTTCGGTCCACAGATACGCAGTATTTT
clone_size: .; v_call: TRBV7-3; d_call: TRBD2; j_call: TRBJ2-3; cdr3_aa: CASSSTSGMTDTQYF; cdr3_nt: TGTGCCAGCAGCTCGACTAGCGGGATGACAGATACGCAGTATTTT
clone_size: .; v_call: TRBV5-6; d_call: .; j_call: TRBJ1-1; cdr3_aa: CASSLLNTEAFF; cdr3_nt: TGTGCCAGCAGCTTGTTAAACACTGAAGCTTTCTTT
clone_size: .; v_call: TRBV27; d_call: .; j_call: TRBJ1-5; cdr3_aa: CASSLRQGHQPQHF; cdr3_nt: TGTGCCAGCAGTTTACGGCAGGGTCATCAGCCCCAGCATTTT
clone_size: once; v_call: TRBV5-6; d_call: TRBD1; j_call: TRBJ1-1; cdr3_aa: CASSLTGGDAFF; cdr3_nt: TGTGCCAGCAGCTTGACAGGGGGTGACGCTTTCTTT
clone_size: .; v_call: TRBV7-8; d_call: .; j_call: TRBJ2-7; cdr3_aa: CASSSTYEQYF; cdr3_nt: TGTGCCAGCAGCTCCACCTACGAGCAGTACTTC
clone_size: .; v_call: TRBV28; d_call: .; j_call: TRBJ2-5; cdr3_aa: CASSLWEQGRETQYF; cdr3_nt: TGTGCCAGCAGTTTGTGGGAGCAAGGAAGAGAGACCCAGTACTTC
clone_size: few; v_call: TRBV19; d_call: .; j_call: TRBJ1-3; cdr3_aa: CASSLPGNTIYF; cdr3_nt: TGTGCCAGTAGTCTACCCGGAAACACCATATATTTT
clone_size: .; v_call: TRBV7-2; d_call: TRBD1; j_call: TRBJ1-1; cdr3_aa: CASSLTGTVTEAFF; cdr3_nt: TGTGCCAGCAGCCTCACCGGGACAGTCACTGAAGCTTTCTTT
clone_size: .; v_call: TRBV18; d_call: TRBD1; j_call: TRBJ1-4; cdr3_aa: CASSLRTGNNEKLFF; cdr3_nt: TGTGCCAGCTCACTCCGGACAGGGAATAATGAAAAACTGTTTTTT
clone_size: .; v_call: TRBV11-3; d_call: .; j_call: TRBJ1-2; cdr3_aa: CASSPHWDWGYTF; cdr3_nt: TGTGCCAGCAGCCCTCATTGGGACTGGGGCTACACCTTC
clone_size: .; v_call: TRBV6-1; d_call: TRBD1; j_call: TRBJ2-3; cdr3_aa: CASSELGQASPDTQYF; cdr3_nt: TGTGCCAGCAGTGAACTGGGACAGGCAAGTCCAGATACGCAGTATTTT
clone_size: .; v_call: TRBV19; d_call: .; j_call: TRBJ1-1; cdr3_aa: CASSIVIQVNTEAFF; cdr3_nt: TGTGCCAGTAGTATAGTTATCCAGGTGAACACTGAAGCTTTCTTT